This TCR beta chain was identified during a study of cytomegalovirus exposure and HLA in healthy donors. Study information: The 110 or so validation repertoires used the same platform as the roughly 670 first-cohort repertoires, a later analysis reported.

Study conclusions and caveats: High sensitivity and specificity were reportedly achieved when the classifier diagnosed cytomegalovirus status.

Germline lookup yields CDR1 SGHDT and CDR2 YYEEEE. V lost 3 bases and J lost 5; bases outside the gene matches: 5. The CDR3 runs 13 residues. On this clone: Its antigen is unidentified.

Data came from immunoSEQ multiplex PCR; TCRdb stores just in-frame clones and leaves some out. The sample consists of about 240,000 clones, about 83% of them appearing once. This chain joins TRBV5-6 and TRBJ2-7; 7 nucleotides align to TRBD1. The sequenced material came from PBMCs. The origin of this receptor is a man between 18 and 35 years old in good health and CMV-seronegative. The CDR3 sequence is CASSSRQGNEQYF. CDR3 DNA: TGTGCCAGCAGCTCCCGACAGGGCAACGAGCAGTACTTC.